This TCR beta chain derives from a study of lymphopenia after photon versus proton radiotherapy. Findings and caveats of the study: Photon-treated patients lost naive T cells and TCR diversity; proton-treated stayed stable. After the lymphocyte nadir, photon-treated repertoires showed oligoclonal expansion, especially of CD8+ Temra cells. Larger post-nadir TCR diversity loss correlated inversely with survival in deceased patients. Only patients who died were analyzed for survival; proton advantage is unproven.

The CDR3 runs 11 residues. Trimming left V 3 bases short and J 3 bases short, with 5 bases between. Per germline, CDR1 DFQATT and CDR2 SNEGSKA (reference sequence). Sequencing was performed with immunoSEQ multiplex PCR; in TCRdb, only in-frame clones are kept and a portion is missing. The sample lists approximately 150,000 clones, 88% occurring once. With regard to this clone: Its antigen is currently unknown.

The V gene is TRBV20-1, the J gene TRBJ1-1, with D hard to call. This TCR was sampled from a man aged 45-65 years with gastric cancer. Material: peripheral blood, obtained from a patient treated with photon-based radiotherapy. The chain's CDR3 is CSARADTEAFF. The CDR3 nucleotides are TGCAGTGCTAGGGCAGACACTGAAGCTTTCTTT.